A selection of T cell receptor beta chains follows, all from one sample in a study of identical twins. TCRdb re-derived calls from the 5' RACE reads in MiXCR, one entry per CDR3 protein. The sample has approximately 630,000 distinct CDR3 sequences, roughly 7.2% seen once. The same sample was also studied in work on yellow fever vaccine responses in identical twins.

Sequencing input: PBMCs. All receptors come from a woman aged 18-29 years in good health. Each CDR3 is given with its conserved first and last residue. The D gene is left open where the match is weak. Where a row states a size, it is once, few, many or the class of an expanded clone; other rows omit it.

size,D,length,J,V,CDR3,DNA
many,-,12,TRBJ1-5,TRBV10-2,CASSEVQGAQHF,TGCGCCAGCAGTGAAGTGCAGGGTGCCCAGCATTTT
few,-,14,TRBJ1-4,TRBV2,CAKRTTGNNEKLFF,TGTGCCAAGAGAACGACAGGCAATAATGAAAAACTGTTTTTT
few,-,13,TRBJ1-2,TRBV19,CASSIAPNGGYTF,TGTGCCAGTAGTATAGCACCCAATGGGGGCTACACCTTC
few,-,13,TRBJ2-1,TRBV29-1,CSVEKVGGNEQFF,TGCAGCGTGGAAAAGGTGGGGGGTAATGAGCAGTTCTTC
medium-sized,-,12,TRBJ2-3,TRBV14,CASSLSGNTQYF,TGTGCCAGCAGCCTCTCCGGGAATACGCAGTATTTT
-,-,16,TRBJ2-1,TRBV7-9,CASSFSRGGSYNEQFF,TGTGCCAGCAGCTTTTCCCGGGGAGGCTCCTACAATGAGCAGTTCTTC
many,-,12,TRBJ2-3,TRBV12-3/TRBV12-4,CASGRGTDTQYF,TGTGCCAGCGGTCGGGGTACAGATACGCAGTATTTT
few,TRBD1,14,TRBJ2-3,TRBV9,CASEQGGSIDTQYF,TGTGCCAGCGAACAGGGGGGATCGATCGATACGCAGTATTTT
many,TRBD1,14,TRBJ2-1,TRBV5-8,CASSTLGQAVAQFF,TGTGCCAGCAGCACGCTAGGACAGGCGGTCGCGCAGTTCTTC
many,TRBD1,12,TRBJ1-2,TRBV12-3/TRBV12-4,CASSLTGNGYTF,TGTGCCAGCAGCTTGACAGGGAATGGCTACACCTTC
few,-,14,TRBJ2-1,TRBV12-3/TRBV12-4,CASSFRGERGEQFF,TGTGCCAGCAGTTTTAGAGGGGAACGGGGTGAGCAGTTCTTC
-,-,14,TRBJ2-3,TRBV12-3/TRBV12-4,CASTLLGASDTQYF,TGTGCCAGCACCCTGCTGGGAGCGTCAGATACGCAGTATTTT
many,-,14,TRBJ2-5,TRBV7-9,CASSLVASQETQYF,TGTGCCAGCAGCTTAGTTGCCAGCCAAGAGACCCAGTACTTC
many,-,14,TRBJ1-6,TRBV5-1,CASSWGQANSPLHF,TGCGCCAGCAGCTGGGGCCAGGCCAATTCACCCCTCCACTTT
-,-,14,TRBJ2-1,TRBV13,CASRRDSQFNEQFF,TGTGCCAGCAGGCGGGACAGCCAATTTAATGAGCAGTTCTTC
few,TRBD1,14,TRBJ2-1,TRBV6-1,CASSLGTDVNEQFF,TGTGCCAGCAGCCTAGGGACAGACGTCAATGAGCAGTTCTTC
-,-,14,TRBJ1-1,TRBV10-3,CAISDTLGRTEAFF,TGTGCCATCAGTGATACCCTGGGGAGGACTGAAGCTTTCTTT
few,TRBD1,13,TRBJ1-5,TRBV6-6,CASSGQGKQPQHF,TGTGCCAGCAGCGGACAGGGAAAACAGCCCCAGCATTTT
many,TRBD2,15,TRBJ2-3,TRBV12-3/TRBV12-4,CASSFGTSGTDTQYF,TGTGCCAGCAGTTTTGGAACTAGCGGCACAGATACGCAGTATTTT
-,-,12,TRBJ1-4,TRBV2,CARGRVGEKLFF,TGTGCCAGGGGCAGGGTTGGTGAAAAACTGTTTTTT
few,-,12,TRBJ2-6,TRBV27,CASLSGANVLTF,TGTGCCAGCCTTTCTGGGGCCAACGTCCTGACTTTC
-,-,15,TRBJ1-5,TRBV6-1,CASSEVGGPWQPQHF,TGTGCCAGCAGTGAGGTGGGAGGGCCATGGCAGCCCCAGCATTTT
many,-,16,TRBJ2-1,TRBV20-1,CSARGTKWEWVYEQFF,TGCAGTGCTAGAGGCACCAAGTGGGAGTGGGTCTATGAGCAGTTCTTC
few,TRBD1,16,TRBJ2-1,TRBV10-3,CAISESRDRGPNEQFF,TGTGCCATCAGTGAGAGCCGGGACAGGGGGCCCAATGAGCAGTTCTTC
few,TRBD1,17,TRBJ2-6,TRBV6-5,CASSYRTGGAGANVLTF,TGTGCCAGCAGTTACCGGACAGGGGGCGCTGGGGCCAACGTCCTGACTTTC
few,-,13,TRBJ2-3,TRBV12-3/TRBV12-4,CASMGSSTDTQYF,TGTGCCAGCATGGGATCTAGCACAGATACGCAGTATTTT
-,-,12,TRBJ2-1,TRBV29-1,CSVESGSNEQFF,TGCAGCGTTGAATCGGGGTCCAATGAGCAGTTCTTC
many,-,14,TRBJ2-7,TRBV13,CASRHQGFSYEQYF,TGTGCCAGCAGACATCAGGGATTCTCCTACGAGCAGTACTTC
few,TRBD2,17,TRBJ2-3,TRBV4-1,CASSQVSGRASTDTQYF,TGCGCCAGCAGCCAAGTGAGCGGGAGGGCCAGCACAGATACGCAGTATTTT
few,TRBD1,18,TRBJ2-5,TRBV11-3,CASSSEFTYRGRAETQYF,TGTGCCAGCAGCTCAGAATTTACTTACAGGGGGCGGGCGGAGACCCAGTACTTC
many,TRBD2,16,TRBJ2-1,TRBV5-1,CASSFTSGSSYNEQFF,TGCGCCAGCAGCTTTACTAGCGGGAGCTCCTACAATGAGCAGTTCTTC
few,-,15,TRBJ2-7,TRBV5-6,CASSLGSGLLTEQYF,TGTGCCAGCAGCTTGGGTTCGGGGCTCCTTACGGAGCAGTACTTC
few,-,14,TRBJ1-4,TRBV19,CASSISGAYEKLFF,TGTGCCAGTAGTATTTCTGGGGCCTATGAAAAACTGTTTTTT
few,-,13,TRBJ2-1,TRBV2,CASSTGLNNEQFF,TGTGCCAGCAGTACGGGACTCAACAATGAGCAGTTCTTC
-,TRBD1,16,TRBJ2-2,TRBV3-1,CASNRLDRVYTGELFF,TGTGCCAGCAACCGACTCGACAGGGTATACACCGGGGAGCTGTTTTTT
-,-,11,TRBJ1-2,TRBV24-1,CATSDFSGYTF,TGTGCCACCAGTGATTTCTCCGGCTACACCTTC
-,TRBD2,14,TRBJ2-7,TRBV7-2,CASSLSGLAYEQYF,TGTGCCAGCAGCTTGTCGGGACTAGCGTACGAGCAGTACTTC
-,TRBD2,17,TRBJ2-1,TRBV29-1,CSVDPGLAGALGDEQFF,TGCAGCGTTGACCCGGGACTAGCGGGAGCGTTGGGTGATGAGCAGTTCTTC
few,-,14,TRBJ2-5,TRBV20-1,CSARDWASQETQYF,TGCAGTGCTAGAGATTGGGCTAGCCAAGAGACCCAGTACTTC
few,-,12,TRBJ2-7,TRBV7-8,CASSPAVYEQYF,TGTGCCAGCAGCCCCGCCGTGTACGAGCAGTACTTC
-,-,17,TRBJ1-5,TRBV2,CACSLQKQAIKNQPQHF,TGTGCCTGCAGTTTACAGAAACAGGCAATAAAGAATCAGCCCCAGCATTTT
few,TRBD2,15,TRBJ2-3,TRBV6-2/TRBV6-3,CASSTERGSGDTQYF,TGTGCCAGCAGTACGGAGCGGGGGTCAGGTGATACGCAGTATTTT
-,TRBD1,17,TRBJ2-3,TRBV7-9,CASSLADRGLATDTQYF,TGTGCCAGCAGCTTAGCGGACAGGGGACTTGCCACAGATACGCAGTATTTT
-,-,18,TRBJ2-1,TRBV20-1,CSARLAGAIDSSYNEQFF,TGCAGTGCTAGATTGGCGGGGGCGATCGACAGCTCCTACAATGAGCAGTTCTTC
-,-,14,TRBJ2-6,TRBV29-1,CSAMTGSGANVLTF,TGCAGCGCAATGACGGGCTCTGGGGCCAACGTCCTGACTTTC
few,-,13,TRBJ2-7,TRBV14,CASSQVLGNEQYF,TGTGCCAGCAGCCAAGTTTTAGGGAACGAGCAGTACTTC
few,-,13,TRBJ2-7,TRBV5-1,CASSSSNSYEQYF,TGCGCCAGCAGCTCATCTAACTCCTACGAGCAGTACTTC
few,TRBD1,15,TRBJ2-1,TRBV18,CASSPAMTGLGEQFF,TGTGCCAGCTCACCGGCCATGACAGGGTTGGGTGAGCAGTTCTTC
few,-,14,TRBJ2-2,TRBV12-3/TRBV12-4,CASFNRGRTGELFF,TGTGCCAGCTTTAACAGAGGGCGCACCGGGGAGCTGTTTTTT
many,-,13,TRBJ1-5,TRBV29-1,CSVVSGFNQPQHF,TGCAGCGTTGTCTCAGGGTTCAATCAGCCCCAGCATTTT
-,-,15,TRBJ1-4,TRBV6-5,CASSYWVALSEKLFF,TGTGCCAGCAGTTACTGGGTAGCGCTGAGTGAAAAACTGTTTTTT